The 24 T cell receptor beta chains presented below share a single source sample, sequenced in a study of post-analysis software for immune sequencing data. Broader study findings: There were five or six TRBV segments more frequent in patients than controls, and TRBV5-6, TRBV5-1 and TRBV20-1 were among them.

Unique molecular identifiers featured in each of the TCR beta cDNA libraries. TCRdb re-called the PCR reads through MiXCR, storing one row per CDR3 protein. The table records roughly 700,000 distinct CDR3 sequences, less than 35% of them present only once. No antigen is known for these receptors. The sample comprised blood. All receptors derive from a girl under 18 with multiple sclerosis.

This clonotype was counted only a few times. The chain couples TRBV20-1 to TRBJ1-2, with a weak D call TRBD1 (6 bases). Germline CDR1 is DFQATT and CDR2 is SNEGSKA (reference sequence). The ends were cut back, 7 bases at V and 4 bases at J, with 16 bases in the middle. The CDR3 contains 13 residues. CDR3 DNA sequence: TGCAGTGGGGTTGAACAGGGTCTCTATGGCTACACCTTC. It encodes CSGVEQGLYGYTF.

The sample holds a few counts of this clonotype. The chain has TRBV6-1 and TRBJ2-5, with D possibly matching TRBD2 (6 bases). The J call may be incorrect, as the DNA end agrees better with TRBJ2-7. The CDR3 sequence is 15 residues long. CDR1 is MNHNS, CDR2 SASEGT, per germline. The chain's CDR3 is CATSLERVEGYEQYF. DNA for the CDR3: TGTGCCACTTCCCTCGAGCGGGTGGAAGGCTACGAGCAGTACTTC.

The chain carries TRBV4-1 and TRBJ2-7; TRBD1 matches 9 bases. Trimming removed 2 bases from V and 3 bases from J; junction bases left unmatched: 5. The CDR3 extends over 15 amino acids. Per germline, CDR1 MGHRA and CDR2 YSYEKL. The CDR3, as DNA: TGCGCCAGCAGCCAACAACCGGGACAGGGCTACGAGCAGTACTTC. Encoded protein: CASSQQPGQGYEQYF.

This clonotype was detected only a few times. V gene TRBV7-9 combines with J gene TRBJ2-7; tentative D call: TRBD1 (6 bases). This CDR3 contains 15 residues. V gave up 4 bases and J gave up 3 bases, with 16 bases separating them. CDR1 and CDR2 from the germline V gene are SEHNR and FQNEAQ (reference sequence). CDR3 in DNA: TGTGCCAGCAGCTCGGAAGTGGGGGCCAGCTACGAGCAGTACTTC. Protein: CASSSEVGASYEQYF.

The chain recombines TRBV12-3 or TRBV12-4 with TRBJ2-5; TRBD1 is a possible D gene (5 bases). The CDR3 runs 12 residues. Trimming took off 7 bases at V and 5 bases at J, with 11 bases between the two ends. CDR3 residues: CASKGPGETQYF. CDR3 in DNA: TGTGCCAGCAAGGGGCCTGGGGAGACCCAGTACTTC.

The chain recombines TRBV3-1 with TRBJ1-3, with D unresolved. Trimming cost V 4 bases and J 0 bases, with 13 bases left between them. From germline, CDR1 is LGHDT and CDR2 YNNKEL (reference sequence). The CDR3 totals 16 residues. CDR3 protein: CASSRPFGSSGNTIYF. Here the CDR3 DNA reads TGTGCCAGCAGCCGCCCCTTCGGAAGCTCTGGAAACACCATATATTTT.

The chain carries TRBV9 and TRBJ2-3; the match to TRBD2 covers 9 bases. The CDR3 sequence is 15 residues long. Per germline, CDR1 SGDLS and CDR2 YYNGEE. Trimming at V came to 0 bases and at J to 9 bases, leaving 8 bases not matched to a gene. CDR3 DNA sequence: TGTGCCAGCAGCGTAGTAGCGGGAGAAAGGCGCACGCAGTATTTT. This codes for CASSVVAGERRTQYF.

The chain is built from TRBV6-6 and TRBJ1-1; no definite D call. Germline V gives CDR1 MNHNY, CDR2 SVGAGI (reference sequence). The CDR3 length is 14 residues. Trimming removed 2 bases at V and 6 bases at J, with 13 bases between. The CDR3: CASSYPEGRSEAFF. CDR3 in DNA: TGTGCCAGCAGTTACCCTGAGGGTAGGTCTGAAGCTTTCTTT.

This clonotype was counted only a few times. DNA for the CDR3: TGTGCCAGCAGTCGGACTAGCGGGAGTCTCGGCGGGGAGCTGTTTTTT. Protein product: CASSRTSGSLGGELFF. The rearrangement links TRBV12-3 or TRBV12-4 to TRBJ2-2, with 13 bases matching TRBD2. V lost 5 bases to trimming and J lost 7 bases; unmatched junction nucleotides: 7. The CDR3 is made up of 16 amino acids.

The V gene is TRBV6-1, the J gene TRBJ2-5, with D perhaps assigned TRBD1 or TRBD2 (6 bases each). The CDR3 contains 15 residues. Germline assignment: CDR1 MNHNS and CDR2 SASEGT. The ends were cut back, 0 bases at V and 5 bases at J, with 13 bases in the middle. The CDR3 region has the DNA TGTGCCAGCAGTGAAGCCCGGGGGCGTATTGAGACCCAGTACTTC. It specifies CASSEARGRIETQYF.

J is TRBJ2-5 and V is TRBV20-1, with TRBD2 identical over 8 bases. Per the germline V gene, CDR1 is DFQATT and CDR2 is SNEGSKA (reference sequence). This CDR3 contains 15 residues. Trimming removed 3 bases from V and 5 bases from J; junction bases left unmatched: 11. The CDR3 protein is CSARMGTSKSETQYF. The CDR3 region has the DNA TGCAGTGCTAGGATGGGGACTAGTAAATCCGAGACCCAGTACTTC.

This clonotype was seen ten or more times. V usage is TRBV7-2 and J usage is TRBJ2-1; 7 positions match TRBD2. From germline, CDR1 is SGHTA and CDR2 FQGNSA. There are 17 residues in the CDR3. V gave up 3 bases and J gave up 4 bases; unmatched junction bases: 12. The CDR3 loop reads CASSLERWTRLYNEQFF. Here the CDR3 DNA reads TGTGCCAGCAGCTTGGAAAGATGGACTAGACTGTACAATGAGCAGTTCTTC.

The V and J genes are TRBV7-2 and TRBJ2-3; no definite D call. Germline V gene sequence: CDR1 SGHTA, CDR2 FQGNSA. V lost 1 base, J lost 5 bases, and 4 bases lay in between. This CDR3 is built from 12 residues. The CDR3 nucleotides read TGTGCCAGCAGCTTAGATGTAGATACGCAGTATTTT. Translated, it gives CASSLDVDTQYF.

A few counts support this clonotype. The CDR3 DNA reads TGCAGTGCTAGATCCGTACGAGGGGGCCCCTACAATGAGCAGTTCTTC. Translation gives CSARSVRGGPYNEQFF. The J gene is TRBJ2-1, the V gene TRBV20-1; 7 bases fit TRBD1. V was pared by 2 bases and J by 2 bases, with 9 bases of the junction left unmatched. Germline V CDR1 and CDR2: DFQATT, SNEGSKA (reference sequence). The CDR3 is made up of 16 amino acids.

This sequence joins TRBV5-1 and TRBJ2-2; the match to TRBD2 covers 15 bases. The CDR3 has 18 residues. From germline, CDR1 is SGHRS and CDR2 YFSETQ. V was pared by 2 bases and J by 4 bases, with 6 bases of the junction left unmatched. This CDR3 is CASSFGLAGGPSTGELFF. CDR3 bases: TGCGCCAGCAGCTTCGGACTAGCGGGAGGGCCAAGCACCGGGGAGCTGTTTTTT.

The CDR3 region is CASRRLGADTQYF. The DNA of the CDR3 is TGTGCCAGCAGGCGACTAGGAGCAGATACGCAGTATTTT. The chain couples TRBV6-2 or TRBV6-3 to TRBJ2-3, with D maybe TRBD2 (6 bases). Trimming removed 6 bases at V and 4 bases at J, with 11 bases between. The CDR3 sequence is 13 residues long. Germline CDR1 MNHEY, CDR2 SVGEGT.

The chain combines TRBV7-2 with TRBJ1-2; D perhaps matches TRBD1 (5 bases). The germline V and J ends were trimmed by 8 bases and 7 bases, with 20 bases remaining between them. The CDR3 is made up of 14 amino acids. Per the germline V gene, CDR1 is SGHTA and CDR2 is FQGNSA. The CDR3 coding sequence is TGTGCCAGCCATGGGTTTTATGAGGGGCCTGGCTACACCTTC. This gives the protein CASHGFYEGPGYTF.

This chain uses TRBV19 with TRBJ2-5, with D possibly being TRBD1 (6 bases). From germline, CDR1 is LNHDA and CDR2 SQIVND (reference sequence). CDR3 size: 16 residues. Trimming removed 5 bases from V and 1 base from J, with 17 bases in between. CDR3 bases: TGTGCCAGTAGTTTAAGCCCGGACAGACTCCAAGAGACCCAGTACTTC. Its protein product is CASSLSPDRLQETQYF.

The chain has TRBV6-1 and TRBJ1-1; no definite D call. V gave up 2 bases and J gave up 0 bases, with 16 bases separating them. This CDR3 comprises 17 residues. Germline CDR1 MNHNS, CDR2 SASEGT. The CDR3 here is CASSELARNILNTEAFF. The DNA for the CDR3 is TGTGCCAGCAGTGAATTAGCCAGGAATATTCTGAACACTGAAGCTTTCTTT.

This rearrangement joins TRBV27 to TRBJ1-1; TRBD1 is a possible D gene (5 bases). Trimming took 0 bases from V and 7 from J, leaving 12 bases between them. Germline assignment: CDR1 MNHEY and CDR2 SMNVEV (reference sequence). CDR3 size: 14 residues. The CDR3, as DNA: TGTGCCAGCAGTTTATCCCCGGCAGGGATTGAAGCTTTCTTT. Translating it yields CASSLSPAGIEAFF.

The chain employs TRBV20-1 and TRBJ2-7; D is ambiguous. Germline V lookup: CDR1 DFQATT, CDR2 SNEGSKA (reference sequence). V dropped 1 base and J dropped 0 bases, with 13 bases sitting between them. The CDR3 runs 15 residues. CDR3 in DNA: TGCAGTGCTAGAGTTTGGGCCTCCAGCTCCTACGAGCAGTACTTC. Protein product: CSARVWASSSYEQYF.

This sequence joins TRBV20-1 and TRBJ2-3, with 13 nucleotides matching TRBD2. Germline V gives CDR1 DFQATT, CDR2 SNEGSKA (reference sequence). The CDR3 is 14 residues long. V lost 6 bases, J lost 5 bases, and 5 bases stayed unmatched. The CDR3 here is CSANGLAGVDTQYF. CDR3 DNA: TGCAGTGCCAATGGACTAGCGGGAGTAGATACGCAGTATTTT.

This clonotype was observed once. V usage is TRBV5-1 and J usage is TRBJ2-3; the D gene is possibly TRBD2 (6 bases). Germline V gives CDR1 SGHRS, CDR2 YFSETQ. The CDR3 has 16 amino acids. Trimming took off 0 bases at V and 0 bases at J, with 11 bases between the two ends. The CDR3 region is CASSLGDSGSTDTQYF. CDR3 nucleotide sequence: TGCGCCAGCAGCTTGGGCGATAGCGGTAGCACAGATACGCAGTATTTT.

This clonotype has a count of ten or more. This chain links TRBV29-1 with TRBJ2-7, with D perhaps matching TRBD1 (6 bases). The V gene lost 6 bases and the J gene lost 3 bases, with 18 bases spanning the gap. The CDR3 runs to 14 residues. Germline CDR1 is SQVTM and CDR2 is ANQGSEA. The CDR3 DNA reads as TGCAGCGTACCCCGGGACACAGGTATCTACGAGCAGTACTTC. This translates into CSVPRDTGIYEQYF.